A single sample gave rise to the 9 T cell receptor beta chains below, sequenced in a study of glioma-infiltrating T cells. Amplification of TCR alpha and beta CDR3 regions from RNA used iRepertoire nested multiplex PCR. TCRdb independently ran MiXCR on the multiplex PCR reads; one entry per CDR3 protein. Counted here are fewer than 200,000 distinct CDR3 sequences, more than 30% occurring once; the ten biggest clones make up 20% to 25%. Sequences were obtained from glioma tissue, nonneoplastic brain tissue, or PBMCs (not recorded which). The receptor source for this set is a human donor with low-grade glioma or glioblastoma, undergoing nonglioma brain surgery, or in good health (not recorded which).

Remarks on this clonotype: A much larger clone lies a single base off, so this may be a read error. The conserved final phenylalanine or tryptophan is absent from the CDR3, which likely points to a read error. This rearrangement joins TRBV7-9 to TRBJ2-5; TRBD2 agrees at 10 bases. From germline, CDR1 is SEHNR and CDR2 FQNEAQ (reference sequence). The length of the CDR3 is 15 residues. The J segment lost 2 bases and the V segment lost 1 base, leaving 1 base of the junction unmatched. This chain's CDR3 is CASSLVLAGQETQYL. The CDR3 bases are TGTGCCAGCAGCTTAGTACTAGCGGGACAAGAGACCCAGTACTTA.

This clonotype was detected ten times or more. The chain joins TRBV6-1 to TRBJ1-5; D is possibly TRBD1 (6 bases). Germline lookup yields CDR1 MNHNS and CDR2 SASEGT. V gave up 5 bases and J gave up 1 base, with 15 bases separating them. This CDR3 spans 16 amino acids. CDR3 nucleotides: TGTGCCAGCAGTTGGGGAGGGGGGGTCAGCAATCAGCCCCAGCATTTT. Protein sequence: CASSWGGGVSNQPQHF.

This clonotype was seen repeatedly, ten times or more. The chain recombines TRBV27 with TRBJ1-2; no firm D call. Germline V gene data show CDR1 as MNHEY and CDR2 as SMNVEV (reference sequence). This CDR3 spans 14 amino acids. V lost 2 bases and J lost 2, with 9 bases in between. The CDR3 coding sequence is TGTGCCAGCAGTTTAGGGCGAGCGAACTATGGCTACACCTTC. It yields the protein CASSLGRANYGYTF.

This clonotype has a count of ten or more. The rearrangement joins TRBV27 to TRBJ1-1; no clear D gene. Trimming shortened V by 7 bases and J by 0 bases, and 9 bases separated the two germline ends. The germline CDR1 and CDR2 sequences are MNHEY and SMNVEV (reference sequence). The CDR3 contains 13 residues. The CDR3 loop is CASTTSLNTEAFF. The DNA for the CDR3 is TGTGCCAGCACCACATCATTGAACACTGAAGCTTTCTTT.

This clonotype was detected ten times or more. This sequence joins TRBV28 and TRBJ2-5, with D perhaps TRBD1 (5 bases). Trimming stripped 1 base from V and 3 bases from J, with 9 bases between. The CDR3 length is 14 residues. CDR1 and CDR2 (germline): MDHEN, SYDVKM. CDR3 loop: CASSLLGREETQYF. In nucleotides, the CDR3 is TGTGCCAGCAGTTTATTAGGCAGGGAAGAGACCCAGTACTTC.

Turning to this clonotype: Since a much larger clone is just one base distant, this may be a read error. The rearrangement uses TRBV10-3 and TRBJ1-1; a weak D match, TRBD1 (5 bases). This CDR3 comprises 15 residues. The V gene lost 6 bases and the J gene lost 5 bases, with 19 bases spanning the gap. Germline V gene data show CDR1 as ENHRY and CDR2 as SYGVKD. The CDR3, as DNA: TGTGCCATCAGGTGGACACGGGGGGATTGGACTGAAGCTTTCTTT. Protein product: CAIRWTRGDWTEAFF.

The chain recombines TRBV5-1 with TRBJ2-7; 7 bases are shared with TRBD1. Germline CDR1 reads SGHRS; CDR2 reads YFSETQ. The V segment lost 5 bases and the J segment 1 base; nucleotides outside the gene matches: 9. The CDR3 totals 15 residues. CDR3 DNA: TGCGCCAGCAGATACGCTACAGGGGTTTCCTACGAGCAGTACTTC. It translates to CASRYATGVSYEQYF. Drawing the rest from reference TRBV5-1 and TRBJ2-7, the complete variable domain is KAGVTQTPRYLIKTRGQQVTLSCSPISGHRSVSWYQQTPGQGLQFLFEYFSETQRNKGNFPGRFSGRQFSNSRSEMNVSTLELGDSALYLCASRYATGVSYEQYFGPGTRLTVT.

A remark on this clonotype: A read error is possible here, since a much larger clone lies one base away. V usage is TRBV7-9 and J usage is TRBJ1-4; a possible D gene is TRBD1 (5 bases). The CDR3 is 16 residues long. Germline CDR1 and CDR2: SEHNR and FQNEAQ (reference sequence). The CDR3 spells CTSSLVQGLPDEKLFF. In DNA form, the CDR3 reads TGTACCAGCAGCTTAGTTCAGGGCCTCCCAGACGAAAAACTGTTTTTT.

This clonotype was recorded many times. This chain connects TRBV20-1 to TRBJ1-1; D not certain. V was trimmed by 5 bases and J by 0 bases, leaving 4 bases between them. The CDR3 has 11 residues. Germline loops: CDR1 DFQATT, CDR2 SNEGSKA (reference sequence). This chain's CDR3 is CSAGMNTEAFF. CDR3 bases: TGCAGTGCTGGGATGAACACTGAAGCTTTCTTT.